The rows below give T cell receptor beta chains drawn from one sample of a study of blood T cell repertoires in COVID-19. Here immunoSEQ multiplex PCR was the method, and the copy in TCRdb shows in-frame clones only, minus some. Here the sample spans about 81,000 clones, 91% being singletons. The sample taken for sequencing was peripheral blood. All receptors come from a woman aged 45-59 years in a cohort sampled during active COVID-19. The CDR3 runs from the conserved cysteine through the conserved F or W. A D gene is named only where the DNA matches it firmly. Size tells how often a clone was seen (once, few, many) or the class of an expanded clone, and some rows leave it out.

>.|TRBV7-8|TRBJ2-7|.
CASSSLYEQYF
TGTGCCAGCAGCTCCCTATACGAGCAGTACTTC
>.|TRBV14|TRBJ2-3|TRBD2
CASSLQLAGGSDTQYF
TGTGCCAGCAGCCTACAGCTAGCGGGAGGCTCAGATACGCAGTATTTT
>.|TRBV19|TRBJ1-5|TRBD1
CASSIVTGGNQPQHF
TGTGCCAGTAGTATTGTGACAGGGGGGAATCAGCCCCAGCATTTT
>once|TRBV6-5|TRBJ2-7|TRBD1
CASSWTGTSYEQYF
TGTGCCAGCAGTTGGACAGGGACCTCCTACGAGCAGTACTTC
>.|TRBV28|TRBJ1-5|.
CASRVRGKGNQPQHF
TGTGCCAGCCGGGTCCGAGGGAAGGGCAATCAGCCCCAGCATTTT
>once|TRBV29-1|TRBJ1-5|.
CSGEGSALSNQPQHF
TGCAGCGGGGAGGGGTCAGCCCTTAGCAATCAGCCCCAGCATTTT
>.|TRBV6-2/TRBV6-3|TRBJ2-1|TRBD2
CASSDPTGGQDEQFF
TGTGCCAGCAGTGACCCGACGGGGGGGCAGGATGAGCAGTTCTTC
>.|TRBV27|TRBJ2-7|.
CASSPRGAQGLNPYEQYF
TGTGCCAGCAGTCCACGGGGGGCACAGGGTTTAAACCCCTACGAGCAGTACTTC
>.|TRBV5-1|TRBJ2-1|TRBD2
CASSLGRVGSSYNEQFF
TGCGCCAGCAGCCTCGGGAGGGTCGGGAGCTCCTACAATGAGCAGTTCTTC
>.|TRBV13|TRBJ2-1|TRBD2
CASSSTVAGEYNEQFF
TGTGCCAGCAGCTCCACCGTGGCGGGGGAGTACAATGAGCAGTTCTTC
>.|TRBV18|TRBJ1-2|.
CASSSDTNYGYTF
TGTGCCAGCTCATCGGACACAAACTATGGCTACACCTTC
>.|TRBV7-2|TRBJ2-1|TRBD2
CASSHTSGIGNEQFF
TGTGCCAGCAGCCACACTAGCGGGATCGGCAATGAGCAGTTCTTC
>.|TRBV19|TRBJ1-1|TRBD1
CASSPHGTGGSLRTEAFF
TGTGCCAGTAGTCCCCACGGGACAGGGGGTAGTCTGAGGACTGAAGCTTTCTTT
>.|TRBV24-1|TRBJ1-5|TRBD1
CATSETGTGGNQPQHF
TGTGCCACCAGTGAAACCGGGACAGGGGGCAATCAGCCCCAGCATTTT
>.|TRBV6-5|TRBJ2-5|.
CASSLDSTQYF
TGTGCCAGCAGCCTCGACTCGACCCAGTACTTC
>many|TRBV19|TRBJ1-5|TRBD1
CASSISPGQGVDQPQHF
TGTGCCAGTAGTATATCCCCGGGACAGGGGGTCGATCAGCCCCAGCATTTT
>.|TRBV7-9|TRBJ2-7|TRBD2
CASSLEGGTDEQYF
TGTGCCAGCAGCTTAGAGGGAGGGACCGACGAGCAGTACTTC
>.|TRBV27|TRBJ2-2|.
CASSLYRNTGELFF
TGTGCCAGCAGTTTATACAGGAACACCGGGGAGCTGTTTTTT
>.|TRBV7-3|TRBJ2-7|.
CASSSYLGSEQYF
TGTGCCAGCAGCTCCTATTTAGGGAGCGAGCAGTACTTC
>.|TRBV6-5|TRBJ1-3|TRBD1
CASSGQGGNTIYF
TGTGCCAGCAGCGGACAGGGAGGAAACACCATATATTTT
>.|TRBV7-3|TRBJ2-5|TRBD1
CASSRGQGGTQYF
TGTGCCAGCAGCCGCGGACAGGGCGGGACCCAGTACTTC
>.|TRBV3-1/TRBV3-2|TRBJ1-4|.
CASTAGPPNEKLFF
TGTGCCAGCACGGCGGGGCCGCCGAATGAAAAACTGTTTTTT
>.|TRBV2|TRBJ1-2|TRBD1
CASSEGGQLAIFYGYTF
TGTGCCAGCAGTGAAGGGGGACAGCTCGCGATTTTTTATGGCTACACCTTC
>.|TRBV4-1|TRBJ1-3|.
CASSQDGGAGNTVYF
TGCGCCAGCAGCCAAGATGGAGGGGCTGGAAACACCGTATATTTT
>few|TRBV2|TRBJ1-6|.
CASSEEGGKLGSPLHF
TGTGCCAGCAGTGAAGAGGGGGGGAAGCTCGGTTCACCCCTCCACTTT
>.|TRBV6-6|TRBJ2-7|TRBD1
CASRRTGTGPYEQYF
TGTGCCAGCAGACGAACCGGGACAGGCCCCTACGAGCAGTACTTC